These 6 T cell receptor beta chains were all obtained from the same sample, sequenced in a study of T cell responses to AZD1222 COVID-19 vaccine. The method was immunoSEQ multiplex PCR; TCRdb's version includes in-frame clones alone and lacks a portion of them. Of some 150,000 clones in the sample, 90% to 95% are singletons; the top ten hold 0.85% to 0.95%. This material consisted of peripheral blood, taken on day 0 of MenACWY control vaccination. The receptors derive from an adult in good health.

This clone was detected once. V gene TRBV7-2 combines with J gene TRBJ1-2; TRBD1 agrees at 8 bases. The CDR3 sequence is 17 residues long. V shed 0 bases and J 2 bases; nucleotides not matched to a gene: 8. Germline lookup yields CDR1 SGHTA and CDR2 FQGNSA. For the CDR3, the DNA is TGTGCCAGCAGCTTAGCGGGGACAGGCGGGGGGAACTATGGCTACACCTTC. Encoded protein: CASSLAGTGGGNYGYTF.

This clone was recorded only once. The gene calls are TRBV19 and TRBJ1-4, with D possibly TRBD1 on 6 matching bases. V lost 6 bases and J 8 bases, leaving 22 bases between the germline ends. This CDR3 has 16 residues. Germline CDR1 and CDR2: LNHDA and SQIVND (reference sequence). CDR3 in amino acids: CASSSPTGPLGEKLFF. The DNA for the CDR3 is TGTGCCAGTAGCTCACCCACAGGGCCGCTCGGAGAAAAACTGTTTTTT.

V usage is TRBV5-1 and J usage is TRBJ1-3; D remains unclear. Germline V CDR1 and CDR2: SGHRS, YFSETQ. V was trimmed by 0 bases and J by 0 bases, leaving 13 bases between them. The CDR3 spans 17 residues. CDR3 nucleotide sequence: TGCGCCAGCAGCTTGGGCGCGGCTCAGAGCTCTGGAAACACCATATATTTT. This translates into CASSLGAAQSSGNTIYF.

The chain joins TRBV10-3 to TRBJ2-7; 9 bases match TRBD2. The CDR3 is made up of 15 amino acids. J was trimmed by 0 bases and V by 5 bases; bases with no gene match: 5. CDR1 and CDR2 from the germline V gene are ENHRY and SYGVKD. CDR3 bases: TGTGCCATCAGTTTCAGCGGGGGGCCCTCCTACGAGCAGTACTTC. Translating gives CAISFSGGPSYEQYF.

The V gene is TRBV27, the J gene TRBJ1-1; D may be TRBD1 (6 bases). The length of the CDR3 is 14 residues. Trimming took off 6 bases at V and 4 bases at J, with 15 bases between the two ends. The germline gives CDR1 MNHEY, CDR2 SMNVEV (reference sequence). The CDR3 DNA sequence: TGTGCCAGCAGCTTAGGGGCAGGGGCCACTGAAGCTTTCTTT. Translating it yields CASSLGAGATEAFF.

This clone was observed a single time. V is TRBV5-6 and J is TRBJ2-7; no firm D call. Germline loops: CDR1 SGHDT, CDR2 YYEEEE. The CDR3 totals 12 residues. V lost 6 bases to trimming and J lost 5 bases, with 12 bases between them. In DNA form, the CDR3 reads TGTGCCAGCACCCGGTGGGCCCACGAGCAGTACTTC. As protein: CASTRWAHEQYF.